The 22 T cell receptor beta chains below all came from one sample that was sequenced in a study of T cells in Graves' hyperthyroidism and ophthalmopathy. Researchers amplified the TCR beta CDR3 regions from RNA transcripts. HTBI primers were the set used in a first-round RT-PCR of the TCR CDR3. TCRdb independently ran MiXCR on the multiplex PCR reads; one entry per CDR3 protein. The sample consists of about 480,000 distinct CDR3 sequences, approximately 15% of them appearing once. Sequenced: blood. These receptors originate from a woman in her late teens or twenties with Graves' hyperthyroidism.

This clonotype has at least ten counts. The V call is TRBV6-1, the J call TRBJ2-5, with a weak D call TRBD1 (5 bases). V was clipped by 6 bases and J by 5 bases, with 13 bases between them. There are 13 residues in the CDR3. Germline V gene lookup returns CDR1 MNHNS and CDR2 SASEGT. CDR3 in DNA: TGTGCCAGCAGCTACAGGTCGGTGGAGACCCAGTACTTC. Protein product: CASSYRSVETQYF.

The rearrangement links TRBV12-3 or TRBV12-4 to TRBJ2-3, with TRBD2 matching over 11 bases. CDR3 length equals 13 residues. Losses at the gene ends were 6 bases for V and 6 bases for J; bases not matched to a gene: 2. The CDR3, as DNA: TGTGCCAGCAGGGGGACTAGCGGTGATACGCAGTATTTT. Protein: CASRGTSGDTQYF.

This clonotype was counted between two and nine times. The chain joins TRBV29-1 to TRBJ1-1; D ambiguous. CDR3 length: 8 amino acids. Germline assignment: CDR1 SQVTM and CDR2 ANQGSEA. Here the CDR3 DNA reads TGCACTGACCGTGAAGCTTTCTTT. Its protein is CTDREAFF.

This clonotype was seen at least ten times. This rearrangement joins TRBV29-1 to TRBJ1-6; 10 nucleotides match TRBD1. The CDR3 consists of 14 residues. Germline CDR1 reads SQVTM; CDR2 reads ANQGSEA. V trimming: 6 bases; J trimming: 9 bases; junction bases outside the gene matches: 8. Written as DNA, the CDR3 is TGCAGCGTCGCCGGGACAGGGGCTGGTTCACCCCTCCACTTT. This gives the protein CSVAGTGAGSPLHF. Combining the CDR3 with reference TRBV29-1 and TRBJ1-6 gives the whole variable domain SAVISQKPSRDICQRGTSLTIQCQVDSQVTMMFWYRQQPGQSLTLIATANQGSEATYESGFVIDKFPISRPNLTFSTLTVSNMSPEDSSIYLCSVAGTGAGSPLHFGNGTRLTVT.

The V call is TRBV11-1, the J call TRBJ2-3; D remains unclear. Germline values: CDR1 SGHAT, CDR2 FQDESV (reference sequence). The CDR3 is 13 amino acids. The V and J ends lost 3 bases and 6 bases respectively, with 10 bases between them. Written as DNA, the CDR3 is TGTGCCAGCAGCTTTGTCCAGACGGATACGCAGTATTTT. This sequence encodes CASSFVQTDTQYF.

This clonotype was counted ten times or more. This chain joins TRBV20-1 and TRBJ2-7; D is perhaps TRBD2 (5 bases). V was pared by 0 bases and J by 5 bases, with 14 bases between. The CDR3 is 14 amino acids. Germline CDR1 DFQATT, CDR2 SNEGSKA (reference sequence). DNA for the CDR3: TGCAGTGCTAGAGAGGTGGTCGTTAGCGACGAGCAGTACTTC. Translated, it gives CSAREVVVSDEQYF.

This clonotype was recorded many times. As DNA, the CDR3 is TGCAGTGCTAGTTCGGGACTAGCGGGACCCAAGGGGGGCAATGAGCAGTTCTTC. This codes for CSASSGLAGPKGGNEQFF. The chain has TRBV20-1 and TRBJ2-1, with TRBD2 matching over 13 bases. The trim removed 3 bases at V and 6 bases at J, leaving 14 bases unmatched. Germline V gene sequence: CDR1 DFQATT, CDR2 SNEGSKA (reference sequence). This CDR3 comprises 18 residues.

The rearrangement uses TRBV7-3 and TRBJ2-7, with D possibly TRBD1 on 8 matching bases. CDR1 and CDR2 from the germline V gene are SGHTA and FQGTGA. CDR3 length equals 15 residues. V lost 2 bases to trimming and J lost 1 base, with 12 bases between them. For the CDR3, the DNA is TGTGCCAGCAGCTTAGAACAGGGGGGGTCCTACGAGCAGTACTTC. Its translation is CASSLEQGGSYEQYF.

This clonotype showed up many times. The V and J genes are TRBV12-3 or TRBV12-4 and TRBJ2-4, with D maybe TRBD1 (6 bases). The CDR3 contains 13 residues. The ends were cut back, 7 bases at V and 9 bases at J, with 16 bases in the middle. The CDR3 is CASTTRRGSIQYF. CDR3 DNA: TGTGCCAGCACCACACGTAGGGGGAGCATTCAGTACTTC.

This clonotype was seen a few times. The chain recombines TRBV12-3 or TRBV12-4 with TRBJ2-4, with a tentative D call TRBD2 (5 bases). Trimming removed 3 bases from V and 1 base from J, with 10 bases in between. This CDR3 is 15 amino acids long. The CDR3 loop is CASSFEGKAKNIQYF. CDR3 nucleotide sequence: TGTGCCAGCAGTTTTGAGGGCAAGGCCAAAAACATTCAGTACTTC.

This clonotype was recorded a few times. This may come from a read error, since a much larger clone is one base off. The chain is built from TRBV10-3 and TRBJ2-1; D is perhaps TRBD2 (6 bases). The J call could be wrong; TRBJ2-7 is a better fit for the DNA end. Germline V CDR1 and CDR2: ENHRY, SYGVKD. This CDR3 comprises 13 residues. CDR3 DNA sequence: TGTGCCACCCTTTCCGGGGGTTACAATGAGCAGTACTTC. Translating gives CATLSGGYNEQYF.

The CDR3 region has the DNA TGTGCCAGCAGTTACGGGACTAGCGACACAGATACGCAGTATTTT. It specifies CASSYGTSDTDTQYF. The chain has TRBV6-2 or TRBV6-3 and TRBJ2-3, with 10 bases fitting TRBD2. V lost 2 bases and J lost 2; bases outside the gene matches: 1. CDR1 MNHEY and CDR2 SVGEGT come from the germline V gene. The CDR3 has 15 residues.

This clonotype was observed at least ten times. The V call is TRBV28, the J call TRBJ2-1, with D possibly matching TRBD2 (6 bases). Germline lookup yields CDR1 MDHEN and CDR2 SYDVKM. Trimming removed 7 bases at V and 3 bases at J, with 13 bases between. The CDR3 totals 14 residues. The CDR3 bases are TGTGCCAGCATAGGGACTGTTCACTACAATGAGCAGTTCTTC. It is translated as CASIGTVHYNEQFF.

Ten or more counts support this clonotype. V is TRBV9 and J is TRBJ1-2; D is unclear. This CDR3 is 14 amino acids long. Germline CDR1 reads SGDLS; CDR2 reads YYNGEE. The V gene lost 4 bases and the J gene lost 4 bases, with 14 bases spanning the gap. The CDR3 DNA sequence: TGTGCCAGCAGCCCCAGGCCGGATGGCTATGGCTACACCTTC. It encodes CASSPRPDGYGYTF.

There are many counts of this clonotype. The CDR3 DNA reads TGCAGTGCTTTGACTAGCGGGTGGGGTGAGCAGTTCTTC. It translates to CSALTSGWGEQFF. The chain couples TRBV20-1 to TRBJ2-1; 10 bases align to TRBD2. This CDR3 comprises 13 residues. In germline, CDR1 is DFQATT, CDR2 SNEGSKA (reference sequence). Trimming took 5 bases from V and 9 from J; bases not matched to a gene: 7.

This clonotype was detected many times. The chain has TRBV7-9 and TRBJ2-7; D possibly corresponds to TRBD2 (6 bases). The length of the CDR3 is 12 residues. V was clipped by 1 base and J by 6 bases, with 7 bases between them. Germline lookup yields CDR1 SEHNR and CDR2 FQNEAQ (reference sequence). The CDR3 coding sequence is TGTGCCAGCAGCTTAGGACTAGGCGAGCAGTACTTC. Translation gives CASSLGLGEQYF.

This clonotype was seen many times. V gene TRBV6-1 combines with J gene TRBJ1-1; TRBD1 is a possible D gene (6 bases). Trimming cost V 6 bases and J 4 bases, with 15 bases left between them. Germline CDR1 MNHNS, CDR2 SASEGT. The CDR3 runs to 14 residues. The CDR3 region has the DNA TGTGCCAGCAGACGGGGAAGGGGGAGCACTGAAGCTTTCTTT. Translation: CASRRGRGSTEAFF.

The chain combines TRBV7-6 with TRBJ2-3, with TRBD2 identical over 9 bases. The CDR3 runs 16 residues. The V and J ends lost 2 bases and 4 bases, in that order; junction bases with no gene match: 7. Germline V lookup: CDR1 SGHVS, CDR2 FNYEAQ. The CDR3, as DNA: TGTGCCAGCAGCTTAAATAGCGGGAGTTTCGCAGATACGCAGTATTTT. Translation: CASSLNSGSFADTQYF.

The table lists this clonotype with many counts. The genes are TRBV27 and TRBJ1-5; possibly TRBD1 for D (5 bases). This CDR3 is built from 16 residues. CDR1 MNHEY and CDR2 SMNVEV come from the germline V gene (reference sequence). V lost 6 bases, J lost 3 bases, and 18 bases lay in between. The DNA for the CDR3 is TGTGCCAGCAGCGGGGATTATGGAGGGGCCAATCAGCCCCAGCATTTT. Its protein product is CASSGDYGGANQPQHF.

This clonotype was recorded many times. Here the CDR3 reads CASSLFVQETQYF. Here the CDR3 DNA reads TGTGCCAGCAGTTTATTCGTCCAAGAGACCCAGTACTTC. The chain carries TRBV27 and TRBJ2-5, with D hard to call. Deletions cut 1 base from V and 1 base from J, with 4 bases between. CDR3 length equals 13 residues. In germline, CDR1 is MNHEY, CDR2 SMNVEV (reference sequence).

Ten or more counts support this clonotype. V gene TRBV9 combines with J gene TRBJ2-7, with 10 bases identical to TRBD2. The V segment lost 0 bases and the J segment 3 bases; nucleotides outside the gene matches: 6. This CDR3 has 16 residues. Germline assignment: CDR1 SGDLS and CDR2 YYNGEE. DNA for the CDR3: TGTGCCAGCAGCGTAGAGGCGGCTAGCGGGAGCTACGAGCAGTACTTC. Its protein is CASSVEAASGSYEQYF.

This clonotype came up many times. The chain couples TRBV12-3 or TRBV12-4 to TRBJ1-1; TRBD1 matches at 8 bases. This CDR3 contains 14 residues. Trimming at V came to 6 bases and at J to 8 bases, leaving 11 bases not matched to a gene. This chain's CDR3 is CASSPGQGGREAFF. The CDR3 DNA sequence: TGTGCCAGCAGCCCCGGACAGGGCGGCAGAGAAGCTTTCTTT.